One sample yielded the 28 T cell receptor beta chains listed below, sequenced in a study of cytomegalovirus exposure and HLA in healthy donors. Primers: 60 Vbeta forward and 13 Jbeta reverse. Libraries were prepared by immunoSEQ multiplex PCR; TCRdb keeps only in-frame clonotypes and omits some of them. The sample contains approximately 110,000 clones, approximately 66% of which appear only once. Material: PBMCs. The receptor source for this set is a man aged 40-49 years in good health and CMV-seropositive.

This clone is a singleton in its sample. The J gene is TRBJ2-2, the V gene TRBV11-2, with 9 bases aligning to TRBD2. The CDR3 runs 15 residues. The V gene's germline CDR1 is SGHAT and CDR2 FQNNGV. V trimming: 6 bases; J trimming: 4 bases; junction bases outside the gene matches: 6. The CDR3 nucleotides are TGTGCCAGCAGTTTTAGCGGGAGACCCACCGGGGAGCTGTTTTTT. This codes for CASSFSGRPTGELFF.

The chain uses TRBV5-1 and TRBJ1-3; the D gene is possibly TRBD1 (6 bases). The germline gives CDR1 SGHRS, CDR2 YFSETQ. There are 16 residues in the CDR3. V dropped 1 base and J dropped 4 bases, with 15 bases sitting between them. CDR3 residues: CASSLMVDRYGNTIYF. CDR3 in DNA: TGCGCCAGCAGCTTGATGGTGGACAGATACGGAAACACCATATATTTT.

The chain joins TRBV6-5 to TRBJ2-1; D might be TRBD2 (6 bases). Germline CDR1 is MNHEY and CDR2 is SVGAGI. The V end lost 4 bases, the J end lost 0 bases, and 13 bases lay between the germline ends. The CDR3 runs 16 residues. DNA for the CDR3: TGTGCCAGCAGTTTCCAGGACGGGAGCTCCTACAATGAGCAGTTCTTC. Protein: CASSFQDGSSYNEQFF.

The genes are TRBV2 and TRBJ2-1, with TRBD2 matching over 8 bases. The CDR3 runs 19 residues. Germline-derived CDR1 and CDR2 are SNHLY and FYNNEI. Losses at the gene ends were 1 base for V and 0 bases for J; bases not matched to a gene: 11. The DNA of the CDR3 is TGTGCCAGCAGTGAAGTACTAGCGGCTAGGATTAGCTCCTACAATGAGCAGTTCTTC. Amino acid sequence: CASSEVLAARISSYNEQFF.

In the case of this clone: The junction shows a germline mismatch at one end, possibly a read error. This sequence joins TRBV29-1 and TRBJ2-3; D might be TRBD2 (6 bases). CDR3 length equals 9 residues. Germline lookup yields CDR1 SQVTM and CDR2 ANQGSEA. The CDR3 DNA is TGCAGCGTTGGGGAGGTCCGGGTTTTT. Translation gives CSVGEVRVF.

The chain combines TRBV7-6 with TRBJ2-7; possibly TRBD2 for D (5 bases). This CDR3 is built from 15 residues. CDR1 and CDR2 (germline): SGHVS, FNYEAQ. V dropped 8 bases and J dropped 1 base, with 18 bases sitting between them. This CDR3 is CASSPWGDTSYEQYF. The CDR3, as DNA: TGTGCCAGCTCCCCCTGGGGAGACACTTCCTACGAGCAGTACTTC.

J is TRBJ1-5 and V is TRBV4-1; perhaps TRBD1 as D (5 bases). Per the germline V gene, CDR1 is MGHRA and CDR2 is YSYEKL. The CDR3 sequence is 16 residues long. The germline V and J ends were trimmed by 1 base and 3 bases, with 13 bases remaining between them. CDR3 amino acids: CASSQVPTAINQPQHF. CDR3 bases: TGCGCCAGCAGCCAAGTTCCGACAGCCATCAATCAGCCCCAGCATTTT.

The chain uses TRBV4-1 and TRBJ1-1; TRBD1 is a possible D gene (5 bases). The V and J ends lost 2 bases and 2 bases respectively, with 12 bases between them. Germline CDR1 MGHRA, CDR2 YSYEKL. CDR3 size: 15 residues. In DNA form, the CDR3 reads TGCGCCAGCAGCCAAACCACAGGATCTAACACTGAAGCTTTCTTT. Translated: CASSQTTGSNTEAFF.

Concerning this clone itself: Other DNA sequences in the sample encode the same CDR3. The chain links TRBV11-3 to TRBJ2-5; D is possibly TRBD2 (5 bases). This CDR3 region has 12 residues. Germline assignment: CDR1 SGHNT and CDR2 YENEEA. The V end lost 5 bases, the J end lost 2 bases, and 6 bases lay between the germline ends. The CDR3 bases are TGTGCCAGCAGCGCGGGTCAAGAGACCCAGTACTTC. Protein sequence: CASSAGQETQYF.

The CDR3 nucleotides are TGCGCCAGCAAGGAAGGGACAGGTTGGACCTCTGAAGCTTTCTTT. It yields the protein CASKEGTGWTSEAFF. This chain joins TRBV4-1 and TRBJ1-1; 8 nucleotides align to TRBD1. The CDR3 is made up of 15 amino acids. CDR1 is MGHRA and CDR2 is YSYEKL in the germline V gene. The ends lost 7 bases at V and 6 bases at J; junction bases unmatched: 13.

J is TRBJ2-7 and V is TRBV27; 13 bases map to TRBD2. V shed 5 bases, J shed 6 bases, and the junction held 4 bases outside the gene matches. Per the germline V gene, CDR1 is MNHEY and CDR2 is SMNVEV (reference sequence). The CDR3 contains 14 residues. The CDR3 is CASSPGLAGSEQYV. CDR3 nucleotide sequence: TGTGCCAGCAGTCCGGGACTAGCGGGAAGCGAGCAGTACGTC.

The chain links TRBV10-3 to TRBJ2-2; 7 positions agree with TRBD2. This CDR3 is 15 amino acids long. Germline V gives CDR1 ENHRY, CDR2 SYGVKD. V shed 6 bases, J shed 3 bases, and the junction held 7 bases outside the gene matches. This chain's CDR3 is CAIRSGGSDTGELFF. The CDR3 nucleotides read TGTGCCATCAGATCGGGCGGGAGCGACACCGGGGAGCTGTTTTTT.

The V and J genes are TRBV5-4 and TRBJ2-5, with 16 positions matching TRBD2. CDR1 and CDR2 (germline): SGHNT, YYREEE (reference sequence). This CDR3 contains 18 residues. Unmatched junction bases numbered 8, after V lost 1 base and J lost 5 bases. CDR3 coding DNA: TGTGCCAGCAGCTTGTGGGGGACTAGCGGGAGGGTAAGGGAGACCCAGTACTTC. Its protein is CASSLWGTSGRVRETQYF.

The V gene is TRBV29-1, the J gene TRBJ1-1; 8 nucleotides line up with TRBD1. CDR1 and CDR2 from the germline V gene are SQVTM and ANQGSEA. V shed 3 bases and J 11 bases; nucleotides not matched to a gene: 5. There are 11 residues in the CDR3. DNA of the CDR3: TGCAGCGTTGATGTCACAGGGGGGGCTTTCTTT. Amino acid sequence: CSVDVTGGAFF.

A few counts support this clone. This rearrangement joins TRBV23-1 to TRBJ2-2, with D perhaps TRBD2 (6 bases). Being an ORF, TRBV23-1 has a function that is uncertain. The CDR3 extends over 15 amino acids. The V end was cut by 9 bases, the J end by 5 bases, with 19 bases between. Written as DNA, the CDR3 is TGCGCCAGTAATGCGGGGCAGGGCACAACCGGGGAGCTGTTTTTT. Translated: CASNAGQGTTGELFF.

The chain has TRBV28 and TRBJ1-5, with a possible D match to TRBD1 (6 bases). CDR1 MDHEN and CDR2 SYDVKM come from the germline V gene. V was clipped by 3 bases and J by 4 bases, with 13 bases between them. This CDR3 contains 15 residues. The DNA for the CDR3 is TGTGCCAGCAGTTTGAGGACAGAACTTAATCAGCCCCAGCATTTT. Its translation is CASSLRTELNQPQHF.

V is TRBV2 and J is TRBJ2-7; D is possibly TRBD1 (5 bases). V lost 5 bases and J 5 bases, leaving 10 bases between the germline ends. The CDR3 consists of 12 residues. CDR1 SNHLY and CDR2 FYNNEI come from the germline V gene. The CDR3 DNA sequence: TGTGCCAGCAGTCGGACCAGGGACGAGCAGTACTTC. Protein product: CASSRTRDEQYF.

In this sample, this clone turned up a few times. This CDR3 reads CASSLGGDSPYEQYF. The CDR3 DNA reads TGTGCCAGCAGCTTAGGGGGTGATTCCCCCTACGAGCAGTACTTC. V usage is TRBV5-4 and J usage is TRBJ2-7; TRBD1 might be the D (6 bases). The CDR3 contains 15 residues. CDR1 and CDR2 from the germline V gene are SGHNT and YYREEE (reference sequence). V shed 2 bases and J shed 2 bases, with 14 bases lying between them.

The V gene is TRBV2, the J gene TRBJ2-3, with TRBD2 matching 8 bases. From germline, CDR1 is SNHLY and CDR2 FYNNEI. J gave up 0 bases and V 5 bases, and 7 bases lay outside the gene matches. The CDR3 runs 16 residues. The CDR3 region is CASSYASGQSTDTQYF. The CDR3 DNA is TGTGCCAGCAGTTATGCTAGCGGGCAAAGCACAGATACGCAGTATTTT.

This clone occurred a few times. A junction boundary mismatches the germline segment, possibly from a read error. V gene TRBV10-3 combines with J gene TRBJ1-3, with 7 nucleotides matching TRBD1. The CDR3 extends over 14 amino acids. Germline CDR1 ENHRY, CDR2 SYGVKD. CDR3 sequence: CAISESTGQRNEDF. The CDR3 nucleotides are TGTGCCATCAGTGAGTCGACGGGACAGCGGAACGAGGATTTT.

This clone has only a few counts. The gene calls are TRBV19 and TRBJ1-1; D is perhaps TRBD1 (5 bases). Trimming pared 7 bases from V and 5 bases from J, leaving 26 bases between. This CDR3 region has 17 residues. The germline gives CDR1 LNHDA, CDR2 SQIVND (reference sequence). CDR3 sequence reads: CASTLQGVVGAETEAFF. CDR3 nucleotide sequence: TGTGCCAGTACCCTTCAAGGGGTGGTAGGGGCTGAGACTGAAGCTTTCTTT.

The V gene is TRBV19, the J gene TRBJ1-2, with TRBD1 matching 7 bases. The ends lost 6 bases at V and 7 bases at J; junction bases unmatched: 11. Germline V CDR1 and CDR2: LNHDA, SQIVND (reference sequence). The CDR3 spans 14 residues. In DNA, the CDR3 is TGTGCCAGTAGCCGGCAGGGGGGAACTGGTGGCTACACCTTC. This gives the protein CASSRQGGTGGYTF.

There are a few counts of this clone. The V call is TRBV5-4, the J call TRBJ1-2; D remains ambiguous. This CDR3 has 13 amino acids. Germline CDR1 reads SGHNT; CDR2 reads YYREEE (reference sequence). The V gene lost 0 bases and the J gene lost 7 bases, with 10 bases spanning the gap. Here the CDR3 DNA reads TGTGCCAGCAGCTTGGTGTCTGTTCCTGGCTACACCTTC. It specifies CASSLVSVPGYTF.

V usage is TRBV27 and J usage is TRBJ1-1; TRBD1 matches at 7 bases. CDR3 length: 14 residues. Germline values: CDR1 MNHEY, CDR2 SMNVEV (reference sequence). V shed 9 bases and J 3 bases; nucleotides not matched to a gene: 10. CDR3 sequence (DNA): TGTGCCAGTTCAGGGGGTTTTTGGGACACTGAAGCTTTCTTT. Protein: CASSGGFWDTEAFF.

The V and J genes are TRBV7-9 and TRBJ1-1, with 8 bases lining up with TRBD1. V gave up 5 bases and J gave up 1 base; unmatched junction bases: 3. The CDR3 contains 14 residues. Germline CDR1 reads SEHNR; CDR2 reads FQNEAQ (reference sequence). CDR3 region: CASSTGTGNTEAFF. CDR3 bases: TGTGCCAGCAGCACCGGGACAGGGAACACTGAAGCTTTCTTT.

The chain has TRBV6-1 and TRBJ2-7, with a weak D call TRBD1 (6 bases). The V end was cut by 8 bases, the J end by 5 bases, with 16 bases between. Germline V gene lookup returns CDR1 MNHNS and CDR2 SASEGT. This CDR3 is built from 13 residues. CDR3 in amino acids: CASWGTGSDEQYF. DNA for the CDR3: TGTGCCAGCTGGGGTACAGGGTCCGACGAGCAGTACTTC.

This rearrangement joins TRBV19 to TRBJ1-5; 7 bases map to TRBD1. The V gene end was trimmed by 3 bases and the J gene end by 5 bases; junction bases not matched to a gene: 7. Germline V gives CDR1 LNHDA, CDR2 SQIVND (reference sequence). The CDR3 spans 15 residues. CDR3 nucleotide sequence: TGTGCCAGTAGTATTACGGGACAGATAGATCAGCCCCAGCATTTT. Translation: CASSITGQIDQPQHF.

The V gene is TRBV2, the J gene TRBJ2-2, with D perhaps matching TRBD2 (6 bases). This CDR3 has 13 amino acids. Trimming shortened V by 1 base and J by 7 bases, and 7 bases separated the two germline ends. Germline V gene sequence: CDR1 SNHLY, CDR2 FYNNEI. This CDR3 reads CASSEVGSGELFF. The CDR3 bases are TGTGCCAGCAGTGAAGTCGGGAGCGGGGAGCTGTTTTTT.